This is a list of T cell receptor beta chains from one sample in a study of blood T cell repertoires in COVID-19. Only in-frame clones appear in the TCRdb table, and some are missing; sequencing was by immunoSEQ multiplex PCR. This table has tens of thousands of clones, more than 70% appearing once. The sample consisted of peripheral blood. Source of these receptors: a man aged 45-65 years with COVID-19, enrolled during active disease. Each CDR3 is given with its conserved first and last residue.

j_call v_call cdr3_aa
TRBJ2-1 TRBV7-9 CASSFIRILRSRSYNEQFF
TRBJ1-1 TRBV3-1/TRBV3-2 CASSRQGTTMNTEAFF
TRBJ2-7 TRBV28 CASSLFRGDGEQYF
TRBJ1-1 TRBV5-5 CASSLTGAGTEAFF
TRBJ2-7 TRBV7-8 CASSNREGYEQYF
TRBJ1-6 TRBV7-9 CASSPGQAGSPLHF
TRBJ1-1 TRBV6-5 CASRRQGRGTEAFF
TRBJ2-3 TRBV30 CAWSVKGAGTQYF
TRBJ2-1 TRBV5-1 CASSYRDRREQFF
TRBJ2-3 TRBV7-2 CASSLAGTSGGAADTQYF